These 22 T cell receptor beta chains were sequenced from one sample in a study of T-cell reconstitution after alpha-beta-depleted transplantation in children. Preparation of the TCRbeta library was carried out with unique molecular identifiers. TCRdb re-analysed the PCR reads in MiXCR, keeping a single row per CDR3 protein. This sample carries 190,000 or so distinct CDR3 sequences, over 5.5% of them seen once, and the ten largest clones take roughly 3%. This specimen consisted of PBMCs from the stem cell graft donor, obtained from the stem cell graft. The receptors were sampled from a human donor who donated a stem cell graft to a child with Wiskott-Aldrich syndrome.

This clonotype was detected ten times or more. V and J are TRBV5-5 and TRBJ1-5, with no clear D. This CDR3 is built from 15 residues. Germline V lookup: CDR1 SGHKS, CDR2 YYEKEE (reference sequence). V lost 4 bases and J 0 bases, leaving 11 bases between the germline ends. CDR3 DNA sequence: TGTGCCAGCAGCCTTGAAGAATATAGCAATCAGCCCCAGCATTTT. It encodes CASSLEEYSNQPQHF.

This clonotype was seen a handful of times. This chain uses TRBV27 with TRBJ1-2, with D perhaps matching TRBD1 (6 bases). The CDR3 loop spans 17 amino acids. CDR1 and CDR2 from the germline V gene are MNHEY and SMNVEV (reference sequence). V shed 6 bases and J shed 0 bases, with 20 bases lying between them. The DNA for the CDR3 is TGTGCCAGCAGGATTTCTGTGGGGGCAGGGACTAACTATGGCTACACCTTC. Translating it yields CASRISVGAGTNYGYTF.

CDR3 residues: CASSVRDNYGITFF. The CDR3 nucleotides are TGTGCCAGCAGCGTCCGGGACAATTATGGGATAACGTTCTTC. The V and J genes are TRBV14 and TRBJ2-1; D is perhaps TRBD1 (6 bases). Germline CDR1 and CDR2: SGHDN and FVKESK. The CDR3 totals 14 residues. Trimming removed 5 bases at V and 15 bases at J, with 23 bases between.

This clonotype was counted ten times or more. The J gene is TRBJ2-7, the V gene TRBV20-1, with 9 nucleotides matching TRBD2. V gave up 6 bases and J gave up 1 base; unmatched junction bases: 7. Per germline, CDR1 DFQATT and CDR2 SNEGSKA (reference sequence). The CDR3 is 14 residues long. The CDR3 DNA is TGCAGTGCCATTATAGCGGGGGTTTCCTACGAGCAGTACTTC. Protein product: CSAIIAGVSYEQYF.

Ten or more counts support this clonotype. The chain joins TRBV9 to TRBJ1-4; perhaps TRBD1 as D (6 bases). The V end was cut by 3 bases, the J end by 7 bases, with 10 bases between. The V gene's germline CDR1 is SGDLS and CDR2 YYNGEE. This CDR3 spans 13 amino acids. The DNA of the CDR3 is TGTGCCAGCAGCGACAGGGAGGGTGAAAAACTGTTTTTT. Translating it yields CASSDREGEKLFF. The full variable domain, in which reference TRBV9 and TRBJ1-4 provide the parts outside the CDR3, is DSGVTQTPKHLITATGQRVTLRCSPRSGDLSVYWYQQSLDQGLQFLIQYYNGEERAKGNILERFSAQQFPDLHSELNLSSLELGDSALYFCASSDREGEKLFFGSGTQLSVL.

In this sample, this clonotype turned up many times. The V call is TRBV5-5, the J call TRBJ2-3; 10 bases line up with TRBD2. Germline V gene data show CDR1 as SGHKS and CDR2 as YYEKEE (reference sequence). J was trimmed by 5 bases and V by 0 bases; bases with no gene match: 3. The CDR3 is 15 residues long. The CDR3 bases are TGTGCCAGCAGCTTGGGGACTAGCGGTCGAGATACGCAGTATTTT. Residues: CASSLGTSGRDTQYF.

This rearrangement joins TRBV6-2 or TRBV6-3 to TRBJ2-3, with 11 positions matching TRBD2. V lost 8 bases, J lost 6 bases, and 13 bases stayed unmatched. CDR3 size: 16 residues. The germline V gene has CDR1 MNHEY and CDR2 SVGEGT. DNA of the CDR3: TGTGCCAGCCGGGATTCGACTAGCGGGATGTCTGATACGCAGTATTTT. Its translation is CASRDSTSGMSDTQYF.

This clonotype was counted ten times or more. The chain has TRBV7-2 and TRBJ2-1, with TRBD2 identical over 8 bases. The CDR3 loop spans 15 amino acids. V shed 5 bases, J shed 0 bases, and the junction held 3 bases outside the gene matches. Germline CDR1 reads SGHTA; CDR2 reads FQGNSA. The CDR3: CASSEGLVSYNEQFF. The CDR3 nucleotides are TGTGCCAGCAGCGAGGGACTAGTCTCCTACAATGAGCAGTTCTTC.

The chain carries TRBV5-1 and TRBJ1-4; D gene unclear. V was pared by 2 bases and J by 0 bases, with 8 bases between. This CDR3 is built from 15 residues. Germline CDR1 reads SGHRS; CDR2 reads YFSETQ. The CDR3, as DNA: TGCGCCAGCAGCTTAGGAGTTGCAACTAATGAAAAACTGTTTTTT. It encodes CASSLGVATNEKLFF. The entire variable domain, with the rest obtained from reference TRBV5-1 and TRBJ1-4, is as follows: KAGVTQTPRYLIKTRGQQVTLSCSPISGHRSVSWYQQTPGQGLQFLFEYFSETQRNKGNFPGRFSGRQFSNSRSEMNVSTLELGDSALYLCASSLGVATNEKLFFGSGTQLSVL.

Points on this clonotype: A read error may explain this, as a much larger clone is one base away. The chain recombines TRBV7-9 with TRBJ1-1, with D possibly TRBD1 on 6 matching bases. Germline CDR1 reads SEHNR; CDR2 reads FQNEAQ (reference sequence). The CDR3 runs to 14 residues. The CDR3 DNA follows: TGTGCCAGCTGCTTAGCGGGGGCGAACACTGAAGCTTTCTTT. Translation gives CASCLAGANTEAFF.

This clonotype occurred a few times. V usage is TRBV6-6 and J usage is TRBJ2-5; D possibly uses TRBD1 or TRBD2 (5 bases each). Trimming took 10 bases from V and 1 from J, leaving 13 bases between them. CDR1 and CDR2 from the germline V gene are MNHNY and SVGAGI (reference sequence). The CDR3 contains 13 residues. CDR3 amino acids: CATRPGAQETQYF. DNA of the CDR3: TGTGCCACCAGGCCCGGGGCCCAAGAGACCCAGTACTTC.

This clonotype appeared many times. The chain couples TRBV20-1 to TRBJ1-4; D might be TRBD1 (5 bases). V was pared by 5 bases and J by 2 bases, with 15 bases between. CDR3 length: 15 residues. The germline V gene encodes CDR1 DFQATT and CDR2 SNEGSKA (reference sequence). CDR3 amino acids: CSARDPGQTNEKLFF. The CDR3 bases are TGCAGTGCTCGGGACCCAGGGCAGACTAATGAAAAACTGTTTTTT.

This clonotype appeared many times. This chain links TRBV7-2 with TRBJ2-7; perhaps D is TRBD1 or TRBD2 (5 bases each). CDR1 SGHTA and CDR2 FQGNSA come from the germline V gene. Trimming pared 0 bases from V and 6 bases from J, leaving 18 bases between. CDR3 size: 16 residues. DNA of the CDR3: TGTGCCAGCAGCTTAGCGGAGGCAGGGCGACGGGCCGAGCAGTACTTC. This gives the protein CASSLAEAGRRAEQYF.

This clonotype was recorded at least ten times. The V and J genes are TRBV7-9 and TRBJ2-7, with D uncertain. Germline assignment: CDR1 SEHNR and CDR2 FQNEAQ (reference sequence). The CDR3 sequence is 12 residues long. Between the trimmed V and J ends, which lost 2 bases and 1 base, there was a span of 3 bases. The CDR3, as DNA: TGTGCCAGCAGCTTAAAGTCCTACGAGCAGTACTTC. Its translation is CASSLKSYEQYF.

This clonotype showed up many times. This chain uses TRBV24-1 with TRBJ2-1, with 11 bases that match TRBD2. The CDR3 is 15 residues long. From germline, CDR1 is KGHDR and CDR2 SFDVKD. Trimming at V came to 7 bases and at J to 4 bases, leaving 5 bases not matched to a gene. The CDR3 DNA sequence: TGTGCCACCAGGCAGACTAGCGGGATTTACAATGAGCAGTTCTTC. Amino acid sequence: CATRQTSGIYNEQFF.

This clonotype was picked up many times. The J gene is TRBJ1-2, the V gene TRBV20-1; D is unclear. V was trimmed by 3 bases and J by 5 bases, leaving 7 bases between them. The CDR3 length is 11 residues. Germline-derived CDR1 and CDR2 are DFQATT and SNEGSKA (reference sequence). In DNA, the CDR3 is TGCAGTGCTAGTTACCTATATGGCTACACCTTC. This codes for CSASYLYGYTF.

The genes are TRBV24-1 and TRBJ2-1; TRBD2 agrees at 13 bases. CDR1 and CDR2 (germline): KGHDR, SFDVKD. The V segment lost 2 bases and the J segment 8 bases; nucleotides outside the gene matches: 8. The CDR3 is 17 residues long. CDR3 nucleotide sequence: TGTGCCACCAGTGATTCAGCACTAGCGGGAGGGCGGGATGAGCAGTTCTTC. Its protein product is CATSDSALAGGRDEQFF.

This clonotype was seen at least ten times. The chain is built from TRBV24-1 and TRBJ2-1, with D unclear. The germline V gene has CDR1 KGHDR and CDR2 SFDVKD. Deletions cut 0 bases from V and 1 base from J, with 6 bases between. The CDR3 runs 15 residues. The CDR3 is CATSDLRASYNEQFF. The CDR3 bases are TGTGCCACCAGTGATTTGCGCGCGTCCTACAATGAGCAGTTCTTC.

The table lists this clonotype with many counts. The genes are TRBV5-1 and TRBJ1-1; D is unclear. Trimming removed 1 base from V and 4 bases from J, with 14 bases in between. Per the germline V gene, CDR1 is SGHRS and CDR2 is YFSETQ. This CDR3 is built from 15 residues. CDR3 DNA sequence: TGCGCCAGCAGCTTGACAAGTGGATTGAGCACTGAAGCTTTCTTT. Encoded protein: CASSLTSGLSTEAFF.

Many counts were recorded for this clonotype. V and J are TRBV10-3 and TRBJ2-1; 14 bases line up with TRBD2. Germline CDR1 ENHRY, CDR2 SYGVKD. The CDR3 contains 18 residues. After removal of 0 bases from V and 2 bases from J, the junction contained 3 bases not matched to a gene. CDR3 sequence (DNA): TGTGCCATCAGTGAGTCGGGACTAGCGGGAGTGACCTACAATGAGCAGTTCTTC. Amino acid sequence: CAISESGLAGVTYNEQFF.

About this clonotype: A much larger clone differs by one base, so this may be a read error. The chain uses TRBV4-2 and TRBJ2-1; D not certain. CDR1 is LGHNA and CDR2 is YNFKEQ in the germline V gene. The CDR3 spans 15 residues. V lost 0 bases to trimming and J lost 1 base, with 7 bases between them. The CDR3 bases are TGTGCCAGCAGCCAAGAATCTCGGTCCTACAATGAGCAGTTCTTC. Translating it yields CASSQESRSYNEQFF.

The J gene is TRBJ2-7, the V gene TRBV30; 8 bases align to TRBD2. The CDR3 contains 12 residues. V was pared by 3 bases and J by 2 bases, with 0 bases of the junction left unmatched. The germline gives CDR1 GTSNPN, CDR2 SVGIG (reference sequence). The CDR3 spells CAWSGGAYEQYF. DNA for the CDR3: TGTGCCTGGAGCGGGGGGGCCTACGAGCAGTACTTC.